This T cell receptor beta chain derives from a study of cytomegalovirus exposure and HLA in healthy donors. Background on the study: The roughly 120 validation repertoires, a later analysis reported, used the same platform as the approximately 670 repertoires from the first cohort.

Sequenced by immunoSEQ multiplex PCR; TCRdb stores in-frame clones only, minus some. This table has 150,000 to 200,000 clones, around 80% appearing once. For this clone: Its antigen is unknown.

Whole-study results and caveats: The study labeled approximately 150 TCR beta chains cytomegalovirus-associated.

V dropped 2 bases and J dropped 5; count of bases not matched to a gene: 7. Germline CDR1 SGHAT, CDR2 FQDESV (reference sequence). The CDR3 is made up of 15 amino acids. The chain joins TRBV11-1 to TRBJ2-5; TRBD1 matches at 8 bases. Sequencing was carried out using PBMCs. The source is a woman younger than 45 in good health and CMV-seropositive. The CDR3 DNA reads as TGTGCCAGCAGCTTATTTTCTGGACAGGGTGAGACCCAGTACTTC. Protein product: CASSLFSGQGETQYF.